Each of the 8 T cell receptor beta chains below was sequenced from the same sample in a study of T cells after yellow fever vaccination. TCRdb fed the 5' RACE reads into MiXCR, producing one record per CDR3 protein. The repertoire has 68,000 or so distinct CDR3 sequences, about 6% of them found once; the top ten carry 37%. Sequences were derived from CD8+ T cells sorted from PBMCs, sampled roughly 47 days after the first yellow fever vaccination. The receptors derive from a man between 18 and 29 years old who received the YFV17D yellow fever vaccine.

This clonotype showed up just a few times. The CDR3 loop is CSVKDLYGYTF. Here the CDR3 DNA reads TGCAGCGTTAAGGACCTCTATGGCTACACCTTC. V is TRBV29-1 and J is TRBJ1-2; no firm D call. Deletions cut 5 bases from V and 4 bases from J, with 8 bases between. Germline V gene data show CDR1 as SQVTM and CDR2 as ANQGSEA. The CDR3 is 11 residues long.

The sample holds many counts of this clonotype. The chain couples TRBV4-3 to TRBJ2-3, with D perhaps matching TRBD2 (6 bases). From germline, CDR1 is LGHNA and CDR2 YSLEER. V shed 0 bases and J shed 3 bases, with 13 bases lying between them. The CDR3 runs to 16 residues. Written as DNA, the CDR3 is TGCGCCAGCAGCCAAGATGGAGGGTTCCCTACAGATACGCAGTATTTT. Amino acids: CASSQDGGFPTDTQYF.

This clonotype was found many times. For the CDR3, the DNA is TGCAGTGCCCAAGAGCGGGGGGGGCCGAATACGCAGTATTTT. Protein product: CSAQERGGPNTQYF. The chain uses TRBV20-1 and TRBJ2-3; 10 bases map to TRBD2. CDR1 DFQATT and CDR2 SNEGSKA come from the germline V gene (reference sequence). V trimming: 6 bases; J trimming: 7 bases; junction bases outside the gene matches: 10. The CDR3 has 14 amino acids.

At least ten counts were recorded for this clonotype. The V gene is TRBV4-3, the J gene TRBJ1-2; a weak D match, TRBD1 (6 bases). The V gene lost 0 bases and the J gene lost 4 bases, with 12 bases spanning the gap. The V gene's germline CDR1 is LGHNA and CDR2 YSLEER. The CDR3 is 15 amino acids. The CDR3, as DNA: TGCGCCAGCAGCCAAGATTCAGGGGACCCCTATGGCTACACCTTC. This translates into CASSQDSGDPYGYTF.

This clonotype was observed at least ten times. This sequence joins TRBV2 and TRBJ1-6; 7 nucleotides line up with TRBD1. The CDR3 consists of 14 residues. Germline CDR1 and CDR2: SNHLY and FYNNEI. Germline trimming cut 7 bases from V and 9 bases from J; bases unmatched to any gene: 9. The CDR3 DNA reads as TGTGCCAGCAATTTCGGACAGGCAACTTCACCCCTCCACTTT. The encoded protein is CASNFGQATSPLHF.

This clonotype showed up many times. The chain is built from TRBV5-6 and TRBJ1-6; D is possibly TRBD1 (5 bases). The germline V and J ends were trimmed by 2 bases and 5 bases, with 8 bases remaining between them. From germline, CDR1 is SGHDT and CDR2 YYEEEE. The CDR3 totals 14 residues. The CDR3 nucleotides are TGTGCCAGCAGCTTCGGGGGAGATAATTCACCCCTCCACTTT. Protein product: CASSFGGDNSPLHF. Filled out from reference TRBV5-6 and TRBJ1-6, the complete variable domain reads DAGVTQSPTHLIKTRGQQVTLRCSPKSGHDTVSWYQQALGQGPQFIFQYYEEEERQRGNFPDRFSGHQFPNYSSELNVNALLLGDSALYLCASSFGGDNSPLHFGNGTRLTVT.

This clonotype was observed a few times. This chain uses TRBV11-2 with TRBJ2-5, with 8 bases fitting TRBD1. There are 16 residues in the CDR3. CDR1 and CDR2 (germline): SGHAT, FQNNGV. The V segment lost 4 bases and the J segment 1 base; nucleotides outside the gene matches: 8. The CDR3: CASSSPRQGAQETQYF. CDR3 nucleotide sequence: TGTGCCAGCAGCTCTCCCCGGCAGGGGGCCCAAGAGACCCAGTACTTC.

This clonotype was found many times. CDR3 nucleotide sequence: TGTGCCAGCAGTGAAGCGACAGGGGGCTCCTACGAGCAGTACGTC. Its protein product is CASSEATGGSYEQYV. The V gene is TRBV6-1, the J gene TRBJ2-7; 9 nucleotides match TRBD1. The CDR3 spans 15 residues. CDR1 and CDR2 (germline): MNHNS, SASEGT. Trimming removed 0 bases from V and 0 bases from J; junction bases left unmatched: 0.